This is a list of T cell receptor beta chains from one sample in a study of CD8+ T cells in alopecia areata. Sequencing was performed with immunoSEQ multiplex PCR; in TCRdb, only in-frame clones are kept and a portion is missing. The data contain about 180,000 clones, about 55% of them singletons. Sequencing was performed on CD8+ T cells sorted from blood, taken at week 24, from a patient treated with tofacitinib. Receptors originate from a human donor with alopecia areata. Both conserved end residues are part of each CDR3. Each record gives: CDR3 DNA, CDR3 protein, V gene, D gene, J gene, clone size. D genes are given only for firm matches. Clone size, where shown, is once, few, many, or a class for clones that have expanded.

cdr3_nt: TGTGCCAGCAGTTCGGGATTCTACAATGAGCAGTTCTTC; cdr3_aa: CASSSGFYNEQFF; v_call: TRBV6-5; d_call: .; j_call: TRBJ2-1; clone_size: .
cdr3_nt: TGTGCCAGCAGCTTATCTAAAGAGACCCAGTACTTC; cdr3_aa: CASSLSKETQYF; v_call: TRBV11-2; d_call: .; j_call: TRBJ2-5; clone_size: few
cdr3_nt: TGCAGCGTTTCCGGCTATGGCTACACCTTC; cdr3_aa: CSVSGYGYTF; v_call: TRBV29-1; d_call: .; j_call: TRBJ1-2; clone_size: .
cdr3_nt: TGCGCCAGCAGCCAAGCACGTGTGACTGAAGCTTTCTTT; cdr3_aa: CASSQARVTEAFF; v_call: TRBV4-3; d_call: .; j_call: TRBJ1-1; clone_size: few
cdr3_nt: TGTGCCAGCAGCTTAGCGGGCGGGCGGTTGGAGCAGTTCTTC; cdr3_aa: CASSLAGGRLEQFF; v_call: TRBV11-2; d_call: .; j_call: TRBJ2-1; clone_size: few
cdr3_nt: TGTGCCAGCAGTGAAAGCGCGGCCGGAAACACCATATATTTT; cdr3_aa: CASSESAAGNTIYF; v_call: TRBV2; d_call: .; j_call: TRBJ1-3; clone_size: many
cdr3_nt: TGTGCCAGCAGCCCCACAGCGGGGGGGGCGGGGACGCAGTATTTT; cdr3_aa: CASSPTAGGAGTQYF; v_call: TRBV7-2; d_call: TRBD2; j_call: TRBJ2-3; clone_size: .
cdr3_nt: TGTGCCTGGAACAGGGGCGGGGGCGAGCAGTACTTC; cdr3_aa: CAWNRGGGEQYF; v_call: TRBV30; d_call: .; j_call: TRBJ2-7; clone_size: .
cdr3_nt: TGTGCCAGCAGCTTCGTGGGGGGCTCCTACGAGCAGTACTTC; cdr3_aa: CASSFVGGSYEQYF; v_call: TRBV7-9; d_call: .; j_call: TRBJ2-7; clone_size: .
cdr3_nt: TGTGCCAGTAGTCCTATAGCGGGGGGACTCACAGATACGCAGTATTTT; cdr3_aa: CASSPIAGGLTDTQYF; v_call: TRBV19; d_call: TRBD2; j_call: TRBJ2-3; clone_size: .
cdr3_nt: TGTGCCAGCAGCTTAGCGGAGCACTACGAGCAGTACTTC; cdr3_aa: CASSLAEHYEQYF; v_call: TRBV7-8; d_call: .; j_call: TRBJ2-7; clone_size: .
cdr3_nt: TGCAGCGGCAGGGGCGCGGACTATGGCTACACCTTC; cdr3_aa: CSGRGADYGYTF; v_call: TRBV29-1; d_call: .; j_call: TRBJ1-2; clone_size: .
cdr3_nt: TGCGCCAGCAGCTTGTCCGAAGGGGGCGCGGACTACGAGCAGTACTTC; cdr3_aa: CASSLSEGGADYEQYF; v_call: TRBV5-1; d_call: TRBD1; j_call: TRBJ2-7; clone_size: few
cdr3_nt: TGTGCCAGTAACACAGGGGACGAAAAACTGTTTTTT; cdr3_aa: CASNTGDEKLFF; v_call: TRBV19; d_call: TRBD1; j_call: TRBJ1-4; clone_size: .
cdr3_nt: TGTGCCAGCAGCTTAGCCCTCCTCGGACAGGGCCATGAAGCTTTCTTT; cdr3_aa: CASSLALLGQGHEAFF; v_call: TRBV7-2; d_call: TRBD1; j_call: TRBJ1-1; clone_size: .
cdr3_nt: TGCGCCAGCAGCTTGGAAGGGGACAGGGCTGAAAAACTGTTTTTT; cdr3_aa: CASSLEGDRAEKLFF; v_call: TRBV5-1; d_call: TRBD1; j_call: TRBJ1-4; clone_size: .
cdr3_nt: TGTGCCAGCAGTGTTGGGGTAGAAGCTTTCTTT; cdr3_aa: CASSVGVEAFF; v_call: TRBV6-4; d_call: .; j_call: TRBJ1-1; clone_size: few
cdr3_nt: TGTGCCAGCAGCTTTGTTGAGGCGGCCTCCGGGGAGCTGTTTTTT; cdr3_aa: CASSFVEAASGELFF; v_call: TRBV7-9; d_call: .; j_call: TRBJ2-2; clone_size: .
cdr3_nt: TGTGCCAGCAGTGTTGGGACAGGGTATGAAGCTTTCTTT; cdr3_aa: CASSVGTGYEAFF; v_call: TRBV2; d_call: TRBD1; j_call: TRBJ1-1; clone_size: .
cdr3_nt: TGTGCCAGCAGCTTAACGGGCGTGAACACTGAAGCTTTCTTT; cdr3_aa: CASSLTGVNTEAFF; v_call: TRBV7-3; d_call: .; j_call: TRBJ1-1; clone_size: few
cdr3_nt: TGTGCCAGCAGTTATGGGCAGGGCGACTACGAGCAGTACTTC; cdr3_aa: CASSYGQGDYEQYF; v_call: TRBV6-5; d_call: .; j_call: TRBJ2-7; clone_size: once
cdr3_nt: TGCAGCGTTGTCGGGGACGGACTCACAGATACGCAGTATTTT; cdr3_aa: CSVVGDGLTDTQYF; v_call: TRBV29-1; d_call: .; j_call: TRBJ2-3; clone_size: few
cdr3_nt: TGTGCCAGCAGCGTAGGAGGGACCTCCCCCTCCTACGAGCAGTACTTC; cdr3_aa: CASSVGGTSPSYEQYF; v_call: TRBV9; d_call: .; j_call: TRBJ2-7; clone_size: few
cdr3_nt: TGTGCCTGGAGTGTAGAGGGCACTGAAGCTTTCTTT; cdr3_aa: CAWSVEGTEAFF; v_call: TRBV30; d_call: .; j_call: TRBJ1-1; clone_size: few
cdr3_nt: TGTGCCAGCAGAGAGGGAAGCTCTGGGGCCAACGTCCTGACTTTC; cdr3_aa: CASREGSSGANVLTF; v_call: TRBV9; d_call: .; j_call: TRBJ2-6; clone_size: .
cdr3_nt: TGCGCCAGCAGCCAAGATTGGGGACAGGGGGCCTCACCCCTCCACTTT; cdr3_aa: CASSQDWGQGASPLHF; v_call: TRBV4-1; d_call: TRBD1; j_call: TRBJ1-6; clone_size: .
cdr3_nt: TGTGCCAGCAGTGGAAATTTGGACACTGAAGCTTTCTTT; cdr3_aa: CASSGNLDTEAFF; v_call: TRBV6-6; d_call: .; j_call: TRBJ1-1; clone_size: .
cdr3_nt: TGTGCCAGTAGCCCCGGGACCCCGATCGGGGCCAACGTCCTGACTTTC; cdr3_aa: CASSPGTPIGANVLTF; v_call: TRBV19; d_call: .; j_call: TRBJ2-6; clone_size: .
cdr3_nt: TGTGCCACCAGCGGGGGGACAGGGGGCTCCTACGAGCAGTACTTC; cdr3_aa: CATSGGTGGSYEQYF; v_call: TRBV15; d_call: TRBD1; j_call: TRBJ2-7; clone_size: .
cdr3_nt: TGTGCCAGTACCCCGGCCCGGGGGCACAATGAGCAGTTCTTC; cdr3_aa: CASTPARGHNEQFF; v_call: TRBV19; d_call: .; j_call: TRBJ2-1; clone_size: .
cdr3_nt: TGTGCCACGGCCCGGGACAGGGGGCTCAATGAGCAGTTCTTC; cdr3_aa: CATARDRGLNEQFF; v_call: TRBV15; d_call: TRBD1; j_call: TRBJ2-1; clone_size: few
cdr3_nt: TGTGCCAGCAGTTTAACGGCCGCAGCTAACTATGGCTACACCTTC; cdr3_aa: CASSLTAAANYGYTF; v_call: TRBV27; d_call: .; j_call: TRBJ1-2; clone_size: .
cdr3_nt: TGCGCCAGCAGCCAAGAACCCGGTCAGCCCCAGCATTTT; cdr3_aa: CASSQEPGQPQHF; v_call: TRBV4-1; d_call: .; j_call: TRBJ1-5; clone_size: .
cdr3_nt: TGTGCCACCAGCCGGGACAGGGGTTTTTCTGAAAAACTGTTTTTT; cdr3_aa: CATSRDRGFSEKLFF; v_call: TRBV15; d_call: TRBD1; j_call: TRBJ1-4; clone_size: few
cdr3_nt: TGTGCCACCAGCAATCAGGGGGGAGTCGTGAACACTGAAGCTTTCTTT; cdr3_aa: CATSNQGGVVNTEAFF; v_call: TRBV15; d_call: TRBD1; j_call: TRBJ1-1; clone_size: .
cdr3_nt: TGCGCCAGCAGTGAGTCAAGCGGGGGAGCGGATACGCAGTATTTT; cdr3_aa: CASSESSGGADTQYF; v_call: TRBV10-1; d_call: TRBD2; j_call: TRBJ2-3; clone_size: .
cdr3_nt: TGTGCCAGCAGCACAGGGGCCGCCAATCAGCCCCAGCATTTT; cdr3_aa: CASSTGAANQPQHF; v_call: TRBV7-6; d_call: TRBD1; j_call: TRBJ1-5; clone_size: .
cdr3_nt: TGTGCCACCGATGGGGGTTTAGGTGGAGGCTACACCTTC; cdr3_aa: CATDGGLGGGYTF; v_call: TRBV7-2; d_call: .; j_call: TRBJ1-2; clone_size: .
cdr3_nt: TGCAGCGTTCATAGACAGGTCGATGAGCAGTTCTTC; cdr3_aa: CSVHRQVDEQFF; v_call: TRBV29-1; d_call: .; j_call: TRBJ2-1; clone_size: once
cdr3_nt: TGTGCCAGCAGCCTAGACAGGGGTCGGACCGGGGAGCTGTTTTTT; cdr3_aa: CASSLDRGRTGELFF; v_call: TRBV5-4; d_call: TRBD1; j_call: TRBJ2-2; clone_size: .
cdr3_nt: TGTGCCAGCAGCTTGGACAGGGCCGAGCAGTACTTC; cdr3_aa: CASSLDRAEQYF; v_call: TRBV5-6; d_call: .; j_call: TRBJ2-7; clone_size: once
cdr3_nt: TGTGCCAGCAGCTTTGGTACCATGAACACTGAAGCTTTCTTT; cdr3_aa: CASSFGTMNTEAFF; v_call: TRBV5-6; d_call: .; j_call: TRBJ1-1; clone_size: .
cdr3_nt: TGTGCCAGCAGCGACGGGTTATATGGCTACACCTTC; cdr3_aa: CASSDGLYGYTF; v_call: TRBV9; d_call: .; j_call: TRBJ1-2; clone_size: .
cdr3_nt: TGTGCCAGCAGTTACTCACGGGTAGACTACACCTTC; cdr3_aa: CASSYSRVDYTF; v_call: TRBV6-5; d_call: .; j_call: TRBJ1-2; clone_size: .
cdr3_nt: TGTGCCAGTAGTAACGGGCATTTCGACACAGATACGCAGTATTTT; cdr3_aa: CASSNGHFDTDTQYF; v_call: TRBV19; d_call: .; j_call: TRBJ2-3; clone_size: few
cdr3_nt: TGCGCCAGCAGCCAAGATCTAAGCGGGGTAACCTACGAGCAGTACTTC; cdr3_aa: CASSQDLSGVTYEQYF; v_call: TRBV4-3; d_call: TRBD2; j_call: TRBJ2-7; clone_size: .
cdr3_nt: TGTGCCAGCAGCTTATTGGGCCGGGGCAGGGAGGACCAAGAGACCCAGTACTTC; cdr3_aa: CASSLLGRGREDQETQYF; v_call: TRBV7-2; d_call: .; j_call: TRBJ2-5; clone_size: .
cdr3_nt: TGCAGCGTTGAGCTTGCAAGGGGGAAAGCCAAAAACATTCAGTACTTC; cdr3_aa: CSVELARGKAKNIQYF; v_call: TRBV29-1; d_call: .; j_call: TRBJ2-4; clone_size: few